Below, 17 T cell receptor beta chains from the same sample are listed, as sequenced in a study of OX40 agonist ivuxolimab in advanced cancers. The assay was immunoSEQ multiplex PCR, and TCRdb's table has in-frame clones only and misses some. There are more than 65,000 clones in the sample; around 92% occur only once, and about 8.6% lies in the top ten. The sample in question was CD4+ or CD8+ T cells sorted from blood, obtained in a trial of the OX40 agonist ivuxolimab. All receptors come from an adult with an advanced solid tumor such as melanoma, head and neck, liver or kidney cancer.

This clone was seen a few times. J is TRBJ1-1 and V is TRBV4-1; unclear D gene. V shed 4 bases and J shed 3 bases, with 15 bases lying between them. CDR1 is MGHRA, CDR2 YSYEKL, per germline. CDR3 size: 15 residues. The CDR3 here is CASSPTLEGDTEAFF. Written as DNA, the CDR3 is TGCGCCAGCAGCCCTACATTAGAGGGTGACACTGAAGCTTTCTTT.

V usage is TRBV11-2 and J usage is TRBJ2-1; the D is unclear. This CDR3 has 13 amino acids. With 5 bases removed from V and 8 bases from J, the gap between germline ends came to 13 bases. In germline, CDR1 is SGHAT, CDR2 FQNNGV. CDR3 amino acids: CASSPRLGDEQFF. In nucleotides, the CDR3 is TGTGCCAGCAGCCCCCGGCTCGGCGATGAGCAGTTCTTC.

The CDR3 loop reads CASSPGVSGANVLTF. DNA of the CDR3: TGTGCCAGCAGTCCAGGGGTCTCTGGGGCCAACGTCCTGACTTTC. J is TRBJ2-6 and V is TRBV27, with a tentative D call TRBD1 (6 bases). Germline V gene lookup returns CDR1 MNHEY and CDR2 SMNVEV (reference sequence). V lost 5 bases and J lost 0, with 8 bases in between. The CDR3 is made up of 15 amino acids.

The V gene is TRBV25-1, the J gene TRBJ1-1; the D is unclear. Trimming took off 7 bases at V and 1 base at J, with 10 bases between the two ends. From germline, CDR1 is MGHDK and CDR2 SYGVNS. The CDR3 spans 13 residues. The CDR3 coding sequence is TGTGCCAGCACAGAACCGGGGAACACTGAAGCTTTCTTT. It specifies CASTEPGNTEAFF.

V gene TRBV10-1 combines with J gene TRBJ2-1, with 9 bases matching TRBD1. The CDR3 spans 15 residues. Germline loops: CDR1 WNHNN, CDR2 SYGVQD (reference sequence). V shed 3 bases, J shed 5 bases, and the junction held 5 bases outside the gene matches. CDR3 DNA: TGCGCCAGCAGTGAAGGGACAGGGCCCGACAATGAGCAGTTCTTC. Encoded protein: CASSEGTGPDNEQFF.

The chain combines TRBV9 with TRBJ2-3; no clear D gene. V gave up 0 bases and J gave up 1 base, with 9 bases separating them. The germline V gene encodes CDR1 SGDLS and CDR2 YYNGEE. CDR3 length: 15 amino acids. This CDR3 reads CASSVGLGGTDTQYF. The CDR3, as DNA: TGTGCCAGCAGCGTAGGGCTAGGAGGCACAGATACGCAGTATTTT. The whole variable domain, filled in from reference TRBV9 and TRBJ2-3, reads DSGVTQTPKHLITATGQRVTLRCSPRSGDLSVYWYQQSLDQGLQFLIQYYNGEERAKGNILERFSAQQFPDLHSELNLSSLELGDSALYFCASSVGLGGTDTQYFGPGTRLTVL.

The CDR3 protein is CASSLEPGQAYEQYF. DNA of the CDR3: TGTGCCAGCAGCTTAGAACCAGGACAGGCCTACGAGCAGTACTTC. J is TRBJ2-7 and V is TRBV7-6, with 7 bases lining up with TRBD1. J lost 2 bases, V lost 1 base, and 5 bases had no gene match. CDR3 length: 15 residues. In germline, CDR1 is SGHVS, CDR2 FNYEAQ.

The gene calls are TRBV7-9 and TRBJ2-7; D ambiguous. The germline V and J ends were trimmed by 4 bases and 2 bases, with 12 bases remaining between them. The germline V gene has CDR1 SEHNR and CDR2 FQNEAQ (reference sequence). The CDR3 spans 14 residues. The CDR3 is CASSSLDNAYEQYF. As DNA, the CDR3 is TGTGCCAGCAGCTCCCTTGACAATGCCTACGAGCAGTACTTC.

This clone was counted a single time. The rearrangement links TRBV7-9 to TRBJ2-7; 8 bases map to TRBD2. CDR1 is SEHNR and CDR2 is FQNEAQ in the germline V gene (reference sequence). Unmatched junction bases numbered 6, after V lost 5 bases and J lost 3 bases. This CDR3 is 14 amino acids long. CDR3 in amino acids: CASSPAGAFYEQYF. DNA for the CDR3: TGTGCCAGCAGCCCAGCGGGGGCCTTCTACGAGCAGTACTTC.

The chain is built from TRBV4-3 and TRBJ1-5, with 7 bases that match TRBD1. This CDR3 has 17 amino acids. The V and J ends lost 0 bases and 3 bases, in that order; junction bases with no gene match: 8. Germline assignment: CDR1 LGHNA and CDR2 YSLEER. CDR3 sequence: CASSQEGDRENNQPQHF. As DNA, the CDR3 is TGCGCCAGCAGCCAAGAGGGAGACAGGGAAAACAATCAGCCCCAGCATTTT.

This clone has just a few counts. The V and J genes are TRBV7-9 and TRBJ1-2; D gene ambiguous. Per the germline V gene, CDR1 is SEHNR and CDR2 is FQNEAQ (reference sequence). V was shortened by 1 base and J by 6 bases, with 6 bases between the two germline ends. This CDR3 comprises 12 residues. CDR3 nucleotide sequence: TGTGCCAGCAGCTTAGTATTGGATGGCTACACCTTC. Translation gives CASSLVLDGYTF.

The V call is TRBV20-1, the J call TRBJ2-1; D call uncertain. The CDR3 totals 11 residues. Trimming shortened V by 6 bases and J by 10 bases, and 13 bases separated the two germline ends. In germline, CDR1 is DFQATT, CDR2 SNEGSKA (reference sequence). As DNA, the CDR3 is TGCAGTGCCCCCTCCTACGGCGAGCAGTTCTTC. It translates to CSAPSYGEQFF.

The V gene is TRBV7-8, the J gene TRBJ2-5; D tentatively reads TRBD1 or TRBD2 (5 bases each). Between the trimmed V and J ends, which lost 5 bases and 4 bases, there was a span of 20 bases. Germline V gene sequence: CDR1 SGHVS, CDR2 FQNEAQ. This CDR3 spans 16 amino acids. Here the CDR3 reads CASSPLSRGAGETQYF. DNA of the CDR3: TGTGCCAGCAGCCCCCTTAGCAGAGGGGCGGGAGAGACCCAGTACTTC.

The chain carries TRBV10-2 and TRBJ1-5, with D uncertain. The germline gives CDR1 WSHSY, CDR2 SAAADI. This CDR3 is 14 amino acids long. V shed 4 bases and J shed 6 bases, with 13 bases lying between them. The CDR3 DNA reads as TGCGCCAGCAGTGTTGGCGGCGTCGGTCAGCCCCAGCATTTT. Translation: CASSVGGVGQPQHF.

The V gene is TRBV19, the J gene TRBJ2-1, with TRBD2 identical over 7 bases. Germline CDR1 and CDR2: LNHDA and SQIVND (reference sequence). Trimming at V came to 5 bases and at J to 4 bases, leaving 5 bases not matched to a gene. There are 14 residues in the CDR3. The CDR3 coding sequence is TGTGCCAGTAGTGTGCTAGCGGAATACAATGAGCAGTTCTTC. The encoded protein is CASSVLAEYNEQFF.

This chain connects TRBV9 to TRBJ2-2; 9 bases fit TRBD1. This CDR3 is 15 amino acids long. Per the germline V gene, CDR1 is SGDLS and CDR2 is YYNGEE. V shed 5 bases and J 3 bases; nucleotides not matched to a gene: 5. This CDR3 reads CASSNRGRDTGELFF. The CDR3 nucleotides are TGTGCCAGCAGTAACAGGGGGCGCGACACCGGGGAGCTGTTTTTT. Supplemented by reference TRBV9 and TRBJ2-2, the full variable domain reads DSGVTQTPKHLITATGQRVTLRCSPRSGDLSVYWYQQSLDQGLQFLIQYYNGEERAKGNILERFSAQQFPDLHSELNLSSLELGDSALYFCASSNRGRDTGELFFGEGSRLTVL.

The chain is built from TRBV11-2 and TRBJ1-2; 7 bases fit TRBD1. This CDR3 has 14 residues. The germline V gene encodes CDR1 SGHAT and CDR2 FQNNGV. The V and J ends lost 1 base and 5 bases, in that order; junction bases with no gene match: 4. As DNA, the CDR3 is TGTGCCAGCAGCTTAGCTGGGACAGAGTATGGCTACACCTTC. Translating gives CASSLAGTEYGYTF.